One and the same sample provided the 21 T cell receptor beta chains below, sequenced in a study of shared clonotypes between healthy human individuals (dated by TCRdb to 2020 to 2022). CD8 naive samples were obtained by positive selection for CCR7 among CD45RO-negative cells, yielding a CD45RA+CCR7+ population from which TemRA cells were excluded. Library creation used the immunoSEQ multiplex PCR assay. Entries here come from immuneACCESS through TCRdb and include only in-frame sequences with V and J called. Some clones fail to appear in such tables; in the studies checked, an unresolved V gene covers under half of the shortfall, and the cause of the remainder is unknown. Recorded for this sample are some 2.1 million clones; 80% to 95% of them occurred a single time. Under 2% of the sample lies in the top ten. What was sequenced was naive CD8+ T cells from PBMCs. What the cell subset or site label conveys for this sample: CD45RA+CCR7+. Receptors originate from a man aged 18-30 years in good health. Some clones in this sample may be carry-over from other donors' samples.

This chain links TRBV7-9 with TRBJ2-1; 10 positions agree with TRBD1. V gave up 5 bases and J gave up 9 bases; unmatched junction bases: 13. The CDR3 extends over 16 amino acids. Germline assignment: CDR1 SEHNR and CDR2 FQNEAQ (reference sequence). The CDR3, as DNA: TGTGCCAGCAGCCCGACCGGGACAGGGGCCTATGGTGAGCAGTTCTTC. Translation gives CASSPTGTGAYGEQFF.

In its sample, this clone was seen a few times. This sequence joins TRBV30 and TRBJ1-1; D is ambiguous. The germline gives CDR1 GTSNPN, CDR2 SVGIG (reference sequence). V gave up 0 bases and J gave up 4 bases, with 9 bases separating them. The CDR3 consists of 13 residues. The DNA of the CDR3 is TGTGCCTGGAGTGTAATATGGAGCACTGAAGCTTTCTTT. Protein: CAWSVIWSTEAFF.

As to this clone: This specimen includes other DNA sequences encoding the same CDR3. This sequence joins TRBV6-5 and TRBJ2-1, with 11 bases lining up with TRBD2. The CDR3 length is 15 residues. Germline V gene lookup returns CDR1 MNHEY and CDR2 SVGAGI. After removal of 2 bases from V and 4 bases from J, the junction contained 1 base not matched to a gene. CDR3 amino acids: CASSYGTSGYNEQFF. CDR3 DNA sequence: TGTGCCAGCAGTTACGGGACTAGCGGTTACAATGAGCAGTTCTTC.

CDR3 residues: CASSWGTSLTIGQFF. CDR3 in DNA: TGTGCCAGCAGTTGGGGGACTAGCCTTACCATCGGGCAGTTCTTC. The V gene is TRBV28, the J gene TRBJ2-1; TRBD2 matches at 9 bases. Germline assignment: CDR1 MDHEN and CDR2 SYDVKM. The CDR3 is 15 amino acids. Losses at the gene ends were 4 bases for V and 12 bases for J; bases not matched to a gene: 13.

The chain couples TRBV4-1 to TRBJ1-4; TRBD1 matches at 9 bases. V was clipped by 4 bases and J by 7 bases; unmatched bases: 7. The germline CDR1 and CDR2 sequences are MGHRA and YSYEKL. The CDR3 contains 15 residues. CDR3 coding DNA: TGCGCCAGCAGCCGAGCCGACAGGGGGAGTGAAAAACTGTTTTTT. Its translation: CASSRADRGSEKLFF.

The rearrangement joins TRBV5-1 to TRBJ2-1; 9 bases are a match to TRBD2. Looked up from germline, CDR1 is SGHRS and CDR2 is YFSETQ. V gave up 5 bases and J gave up 3 bases; unmatched junction bases: 9. The length of the CDR3 is 16 residues. CDR3 coding DNA: TGCGCCAGCAGATGGTCCGCGGGAGGGTACTACAATGAGCAGTTCTTC. This sequence encodes CASRWSAGGYYNEQFF.

The chain links TRBV2 to TRBJ2-3; TRBD2 matches 9 bases. Germline V CDR1 and CDR2: SNHLY, FYNNEI. V was clipped by 7 bases and J by 4 bases; unmatched bases: 9. The CDR3 extends over 15 amino acids. For the CDR3, the DNA is TGTGCCAGCATTGCGGGACTAGCCCGGGCAGATACGCAGTATTTT. It codes for CASIAGLARADTQYF.

The chain has TRBV15 and TRBJ2-7, with TRBD2 identical over 10 bases. With V trimmed by 8 bases and J by 7 bases, 8 bases remained unmatched. This CDR3 has 13 residues. Germline CDR1 is LNHNV and CDR2 is YYDKDF (reference sequence). This chain's CDR3 is CATASGRASEQYF. CDR3 sequence (DNA): TGTGCCACCGCCAGCGGGAGGGCGTCGGAGCAGTACTTC.

The chain is built from TRBV7-8 and TRBJ2-1; 9 nucleotides line up with TRBD2. V lost 0 bases to trimming and J lost 5 bases; unmatched junction nucleotides: 11. This CDR3 is 18 amino acids long. CDR1 is SGHVS and CDR2 is FQNEAQ in the germline V gene. The CDR3 DNA follows: TGTGCCAGCAGCTTAGCGATCGCTAGCGGGATGGTAGACAATGAGCAGTTCTTC. Translation: CASSLAIASGMVDNEQFF.

The CDR3 coding sequence is TGTGCCAGCAGTGAAAGGGATGTGGGGGCGGGCACTGAAGCTTTCTTT. It yields the protein CASSERDVGAGTEAFF. The J gene is TRBJ1-1, the V gene TRBV2; TRBD1 might be the D (6 bases). The V end lost 2 bases, the J end lost 4 bases, and 17 bases lay between the germline ends. Germline V gene lookup returns CDR1 SNHLY and CDR2 FYNNEI. The CDR3 runs to 16 residues.

The count of this clone is one. The J gene is TRBJ1-1, the V gene TRBV15; 8 bases fit TRBD1. V gave up 5 bases and J gave up 4 bases; unmatched junction bases: 15. CDR1 LNHNV and CDR2 YYDKDF come from the germline V gene (reference sequence). The CDR3 is made up of 17 amino acids. The CDR3 here is CATSGIATWTGRTEAFF. The DNA of the CDR3 is TGTGCCACCAGCGGGATTGCAACCTGGACAGGGCGCACTGAAGCTTTCTTT.

The chain uses TRBV4-1 and TRBJ2-7; TRBD2 aligns across 7 bases. The germline CDR1 and CDR2 sequences are MGHRA and YSYEKL. The length of the CDR3 is 14 residues. V shed 4 bases and J 5 bases; nucleotides not matched to a gene: 8. CDR3 region: CASSPGRVLHEQYF. The CDR3 DNA is TGCGCCAGCAGCCCAGGGAGGGTTCTCCACGAGCAGTACTTC.

This chain links TRBV13 with TRBJ1-2; no reliable D call. Trimming pared 4 bases from V and 4 bases from J, leaving 10 bases between. This CDR3 comprises 13 residues. Germline assignment: CDR1 PRHDT and CDR2 FYEKMQ (reference sequence). The CDR3 DNA reads as TGTGCCAGCAGCTCCCCGTCATTCTATGGCTACACCTTC. It is translated as CASSSPSFYGYTF.

The J gene is TRBJ2-5, the V gene TRBV7-2; D gene uncertain. The CDR3 is made up of 14 amino acids. Trimming left V 2 bases short and J 2 bases short, with 9 bases between. Germline V gene data show CDR1 as SGHTA and CDR2 as FQGNSA. The CDR3 DNA reads TGTGCCAGCAGCTTATGGTCGCAACAAGAGACCCAGTACTTC. Translating gives CASSLWSQQETQYF.

V is TRBV27 and J is TRBJ2-2; TRBD2 matches 12 bases. The V gene end was trimmed by 8 bases and the J gene end by 0 bases; junction bases not matched to a gene: 4. Germline V lookup: CDR1 MNHEY, CDR2 SMNVEV (reference sequence). The length of the CDR3 is 16 residues. CDR3 DNA sequence: TGTGCCAGCCGGACTAGCGGGGCCCCGAACACCGGGGAGCTGTTTTTT. It codes for CASRTSGAPNTGELFF.

This chain links TRBV18 with TRBJ2-5; 14 positions match TRBD2. The V gene's germline CDR1 is KGHSH and CDR2 LQKENI. The CDR3 is made up of 18 amino acids. V was pared by 3 bases and J by 1 base, with 7 bases of the junction left unmatched. Here the CDR3 DNA reads TGTGCCAGCTCACCGCCGGGACTAGCGGGAGTGGTCCAAGAGACCCAGTACTTC. Protein sequence: CASSPPGLAGVVQETQYF.

The rearrangement joins TRBV28 to TRBJ2-7; D remains ambiguous. Trimming removed 6 bases from V and 5 bases from J, with 8 bases in between. Germline loops: CDR1 MDHEN, CDR2 SYDVKM. This CDR3 has 11 residues. CDR3 bases: TGTGCCAGCAGCCTGATTGACGAGCAGTACTTC. Protein product: CASSLIDEQYF.

The chain uses TRBV15 and TRBJ2-1; 15 nucleotides line up with TRBD2. Germline V gives CDR1 LNHNV, CDR2 YYDKDF (reference sequence). The CDR3 runs to 17 residues. V lost 2 bases, J lost 8 bases, and 7 bases stayed unmatched. This chain's CDR3 is CATSRILRTSGRDEQFF. CDR3 coding DNA: TGTGCCACCAGCAGAATCCTCAGGACTAGCGGGAGGGATGAGCAGTTCTTC.

The chain has TRBV5-1 and TRBJ2-3; D unresolved. Germline V CDR1 and CDR2: SGHRS, YFSETQ. The V end lost 2 bases, the J end lost 0 bases, and 10 bases lay between the germline ends. CDR3 length: 15 amino acids. The CDR3 coding sequence is TGCGCCAGCAGCTTTATGGACGGTAGCACAGATACGCAGTATTTT. Encoded protein: CASSFMDGSTDTQYF.

A remark on this clone: Other DNA sequences of this sample code for an identical CDR3. This chain uses TRBV4-1 with TRBJ1-4; D call uncertain. V was pared by 1 base and J by 6 bases, with 6 bases between. The CDR3 has 13 amino acids. The germline V gene encodes CDR1 MGHRA and CDR2 YSYEKL. The CDR3 loop reads CASSQVGDEKLFF. The CDR3, as DNA: TGCGCCAGCAGCCAAGTCGGGGATGAAAAACTGTTTTTT.

This chain's CDR3 is CASSLGVVGSRVREQYF. Written as DNA, the CDR3 is TGTGCCAGCAGTTTAGGGGTAGTAGGGTCGAGGGTACGCGAGCAGTACTTC. This sequence joins TRBV27 and TRBJ2-7, with D possibly matching TRBD2 (5 bases). Trimming left V 2 bases short and J 6 bases short, with 23 bases between. In germline, CDR1 is MNHEY, CDR2 SMNVEV (reference sequence). There are 17 residues in the CDR3.